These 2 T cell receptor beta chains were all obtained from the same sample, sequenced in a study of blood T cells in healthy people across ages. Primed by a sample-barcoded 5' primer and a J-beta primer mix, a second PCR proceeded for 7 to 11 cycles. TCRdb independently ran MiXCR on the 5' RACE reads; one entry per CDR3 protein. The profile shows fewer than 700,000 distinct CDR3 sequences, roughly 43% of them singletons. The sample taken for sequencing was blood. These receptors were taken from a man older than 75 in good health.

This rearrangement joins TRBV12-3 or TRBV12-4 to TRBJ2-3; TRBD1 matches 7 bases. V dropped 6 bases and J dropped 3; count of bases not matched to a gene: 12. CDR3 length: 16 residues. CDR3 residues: CASSRDRVGVTDTQYF. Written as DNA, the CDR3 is TGTGCCAGCAGCCGAGACAGGGTCGGGGTAACAGATACGCAGTATTTT.

CDR3 sequence reads: CSVEVGTWNEQFF. The CDR3 DNA is TGCAGCGTTGAAGTCGGGACTTGGAATGAGCAGTTCTTC. J is TRBJ2-1 and V is TRBV29-1, with D possibly matching TRBD2 (6 bases). The CDR3 covers 13 residues. V was cut by 1 base and J by 7 bases, with 11 bases left in between. The germline gives CDR1 SQVTM, CDR2 ANQGSEA.